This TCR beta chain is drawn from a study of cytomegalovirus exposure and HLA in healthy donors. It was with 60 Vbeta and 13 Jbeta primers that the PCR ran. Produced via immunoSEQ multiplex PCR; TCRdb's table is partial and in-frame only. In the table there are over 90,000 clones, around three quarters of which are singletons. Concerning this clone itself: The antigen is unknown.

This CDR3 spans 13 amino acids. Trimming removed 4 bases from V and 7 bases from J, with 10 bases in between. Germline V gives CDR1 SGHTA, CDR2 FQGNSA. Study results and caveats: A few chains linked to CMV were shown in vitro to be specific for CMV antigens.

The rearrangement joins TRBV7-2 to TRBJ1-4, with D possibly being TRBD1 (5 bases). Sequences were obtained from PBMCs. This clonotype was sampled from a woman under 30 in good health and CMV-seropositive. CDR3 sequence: CASSSSGLEKLFF. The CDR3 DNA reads TGTGCCAGCAGCTCGTCGGGACTTGAAAAACTGTTTTTT.